Listed below are T cell receptor beta chains from one sample, sequenced in a study of blood T cell repertoires in COVID-19. Using immunoSEQ multiplex PCR, the repertoire was profiled, and TCRdb retains in-frame clones only, with some absent. The table has some 220,000 clones, 80% seen once. Sequenced: peripheral blood. These receptors were collected from a human donor in a cohort sampled during active COVID-19. Both conserved end residues are part of each CDR3.

J gene | V gene | CDR3 protein
TRBJ2-2 | TRBV7-9 | CASSWTGTGRSGELFF
TRBJ2-5 | TRBV5-1 | CASSLNPSGSQETQYF
TRBJ2-2 | TRBV6-4 | CASSVRGDTGELFF
TRBJ2-1 | TRBV5-1 | CASSYYGTSGGPTSYNEQFF
TRBJ2-1 | TRBV20-1 | CSALKLNEQFF
TRBJ2-2 | TRBV9 | CASSPQGGSTGELFF
TRBJ2-5 | TRBV19 | CASSSSGNQETQYF
TRBJ1-2 | TRBV10-3 | CAISDRGYGYTF
TRBJ1-2 | TRBV7-2 | CASTTGDRVYGYTF
TRBJ2-1 | TRBV4-2 | CASSQEAWPGAYNEQFF
TRBJ1-2 | TRBV28 | CASSQHGNGYTF
TRBJ2-7 | TRBV2 | CASKGGAGGSYEQYF
TRBJ1-2 | TRBV7-2 | CASSRGQGHYGYTF
TRBJ2-3 | TRBV11-2 | CASSLEDRGEVWNTDTQYF
TRBJ1-5 | TRBV7-2 | CASSSRGGNQPQHF
TRBJ2-4 | TRBV5-6 | CASSLVGQGAKNIQYF
TRBJ1-1 | TRBV4-3 | CASSPTRYTEAFF
TRBJ2-2 | TRBV25-1 | CAGAGDTGELFF
TRBJ1-5 | TRBV6-5 | CASSFGIRGNQPQHF
TRBJ1-5 | TRBV5-5 | CASSFAGGNNQPQHF
TRBJ2-6 | TRBV5-4 | CASSLAGSGANVLTF
TRBJ1-2 | TRBV7-2 | CASSPGQGAEGYTF
TRBJ2-1 | TRBV28 | CASSPPERGGARWDEQFF
TRBJ2-2 | TRBV28 | CASSSPVAGNTGELFF
TRBJ1-2 | TRBV29-1 | CSVSRDRGELDYGYTF
TRBJ2-2 | TRBV24-1 | CATSTPGTGKSGELFF
TRBJ2-1 | TRBV28 | CASSLAGATSYNEQFF
TRBJ1-1 | TRBV18 | CASSPDRDTEAFF
TRBJ2-7 | TRBV3-1/TRBV3-2 | CASSLRGGDGFYEQYF
TRBJ2-1 | TRBV4-1 | CASSQDGEAYNEQFF
TRBJ1-2 | TRBV4-1 | CASSIPGQSSGYTF
TRBJ1-1 | TRBV4-1 | CASSRTNTGDTEAFF
TRBJ2-1 | TRBV11-3 | CASSLDISAYNEQFF
TRBJ2-5 | TRBV27 | CASSSPGLAGQETQYF
TRBJ2-4 | TRBV7-2 | CASSLDLASGGKNIQYF
TRBJ2-7 | TRBV4-1 | CASSQVEGTGEQYF
TRBJ1-6 | TRBV5-4 | CASSFLGQGRSNSPLHF
TRBJ2-2 | TRBV7-6 | CASSLAQSGELFF
TRBJ2-1 | TRBV29-1 | CSAWRAPYNEQFF
TRBJ2-5 | TRBV14 | CASSPFFGTGIETQYF
TRBJ2-2 | TRBV27 | CASRGQANTGELFF
TRBJ2-7 | TRBV19 | CASSIVGGHRANEQYF
TRBJ1-5 | TRBV5-6 | CASSLDRGYNQPQHF
TRBJ1-4 | TRBV7-9 | CASSVTGSGGAWNEKLFF
TRBJ2-1 | TRBV27 | CASSLWAASYNEQFF
TRBJ1-2 | TRBV3-1/TRBV3-2 | CASSHLGQTMDYGYTF
TRBJ2-3 | TRBV13 | CASSLDLARGDTQYF